The 30 T cell receptor beta chains presented below share a single source sample, sequenced in a study of T cells after yellow fever vaccination. Each CDR3 protein gets one entry after TCRdb re-called the 5' RACE reads with MiXCR. The repertoire holds 80,000 to 100,000 distinct CDR3 sequences, 4.5% to 6% seen once, with about 41% in the top ten. Here the sequenced sample was CD8+ T cells sorted from PBMCs, taken 10 days after the yellow fever booster vaccination. All receptors derive from a man aged 18 to 29 who received the YFV17D yellow fever vaccine.

This clonotype was recorded at least ten times. J is TRBJ2-7 and V is TRBV10-3; D gene uncertain. The germline V gene encodes CDR1 ENHRY and CDR2 SYGVKD. With 0 bases removed from V and 2 bases from J, the gap between germline ends came to 11 bases. This CDR3 has 15 amino acids. Written as DNA, the CDR3 is TGTGCCATCAGTGAGTCGAGAACAACCCCCTACGAGCAGTACTTC. This gives the protein CAISESRTTPYEQYF.

The chain recombines TRBV12-3 or TRBV12-4 with TRBJ1-5; the D gene is possibly TRBD1 (6 bases). With 4 bases removed from V and 5 bases from J, the gap between germline ends came to 15 bases. The CDR3 sequence is 15 residues long. CDR3 in DNA: TGTGCCAGCAGTTCATGGGGGCGCATGGATCAGCCCCAGCATTTT. Translating it yields CASSSWGRMDQPQHF.

This clonotype turned up a few times. The chain joins TRBV18 to TRBJ1-1; 7 positions match TRBD1. The germline gives CDR1 KGHSH, CDR2 LQKENI. CDR3 size: 16 residues. With 0 bases clipped from V and 1 base from J, the junction kept 5 bases outside the gene matches. For the CDR3, the DNA is TGTGCCAGCTCACCACCGGCGGGACAGAAGAACACTGAAGCTTTCTTT. Translated, it gives CASSPPAGQKNTEAFF.

V and J are TRBV13 and TRBJ1-5; weak D call: TRBD1 (6 bases). Per germline, CDR1 PRHDT and CDR2 FYEKMQ (reference sequence). Trimming took off 0 bases at V and 7 bases at J, with 16 bases between the two ends. The CDR3 length is 16 residues. CDR3 in amino acids: CASSLGPGTRAQPQHF. The DNA of the CDR3 is TGTGCCAGCAGCTTAGGCCCAGGGACAAGGGCACAGCCCCAGCATTTT.

This clonotype was seen only once. This may stem from a read error, because a much larger clone lies one nucleotide away. The chain carries TRBV7-9 and TRBJ2-5, with 12 nucleotides matching TRBD2. V lost 5 bases to trimming and J lost 2 bases; unmatched junction nucleotides: 15. The germline V gene encodes CDR1 SEHNR and CDR2 FQNEAQ (reference sequence). CDR3 length equals 19 residues. The CDR3 sequence: CASSGPSPGTSGCQETQYF. DNA of the CDR3: TGTGCCAGCAGCGGACCATCGCCCGGGACTAGCGGGTGTCAAGAGACCCAGTACTTC.

This clonotype was found a few times. This chain connects TRBV7-6 to TRBJ2-2, with 7 bases identical to TRBD1. V was clipped by 2 bases and J by 4 bases; unmatched bases: 4. CDR1 and CDR2 from the germline V gene are SGHVS and FNYEAQ. CDR3 length: 15 amino acids. CDR3 protein: CASSLMGQTTGELFF. The CDR3 bases are TGTGCCAGCAGCTTAATGGGACAGACCACCGGGGAGCTGTTTTTT.

The table lists this clonotype with a few counts. The chain links TRBV7-9 to TRBJ2-4; 8 nucleotides match TRBD2. V shed 2 bases, J shed 4 bases, and the junction held 7 bases outside the gene matches. The germline CDR1 and CDR2 sequences are SEHNR and FQNEAQ (reference sequence). The CDR3 runs 16 residues. CDR3 nucleotides: TGTGCCAGCAGCTTATTGGAAGCGGGGGTAAAAAACATTCAGTACTTC. Protein product: CASSLLEAGVKNIQYF.

This clonotype appeared a few times. The V and J genes are TRBV15 and TRBJ2-2; 10 bases match TRBD2. V trimming: 2 bases; J trimming: 1 base; junction bases outside the gene matches: 7. The V gene's germline CDR1 is LNHNV and CDR2 YYDKDF (reference sequence). The CDR3 loop spans 18 amino acids. The DNA of the CDR3 is TGTGCCACCAGCAGATTCTCCCGGACTAGCGGGAACACCGGGGAGCTGTTTTTT. Its protein is CATSRFSRTSGNTGELFF.

As DNA, the CDR3 is TGTGCCAGCAGCGATACAGGGGAATCTAATGAAAAACTGTTTTTT. This sequence encodes CASSDTGESNEKLFF. The rearrangement uses TRBV7-9 and TRBJ1-4; 7 bases line up with TRBD1. Germline CDR1 and CDR2: SEHNR and FQNEAQ (reference sequence). The CDR3 extends over 15 amino acids. The V and J ends lost 5 bases and 3 bases, in that order; junction bases with no gene match: 6.

This clonotype was observed a handful of times. The chain combines TRBV28 with TRBJ1-1; D is perhaps TRBD1 (6 bases). The germline V gene has CDR1 MDHEN and CDR2 SYDVKM. V shed 6 bases and J shed 3 bases, with 11 bases lying between them. This CDR3 is 13 amino acids long. The CDR3 DNA sequence: TGTGCCAGCAGCGTACAGGGATACACTGAAGCTTTCTTT. Its translation is CASSVQGYTEAFF.

This clonotype was detected only a few times. The chain carries TRBV11-1 and TRBJ2-1, with 8 bases fitting TRBD2. CDR3 length: 16 residues. With V trimmed by 6 bases and J by 0 bases, 7 bases remained unmatched. Germline V gene data show CDR1 as SGHAT and CDR2 as FQDESV (reference sequence). CDR3 sequence (DNA): TGTGCCAGCAGAAGCACTAGCGGAAGCTCCTACAATGAGCAGTTCTTC. Its protein product is CASRSTSGSSYNEQFF.

This chain joins TRBV27 and TRBJ2-2; D unresolved. The CDR3 spans 13 residues. V was cut by 3 bases and J by 5 bases, with 7 bases left in between. CDR1 MNHEY and CDR2 SMNVEV come from the germline V gene (reference sequence). CDR3: CASSFSLTGELFF. CDR3 DNA: TGTGCCAGCAGTTTCTCACTAACCGGGGAGCTGTTTTTT.

This clonotype was picked up many times. The V gene is TRBV3-1, the J gene TRBJ2-3; D is possibly TRBD2 (6 bases). Trimming pared 0 bases from V and 2 bases from J, leaving 15 bases between. The CDR3 has 17 residues. CDR1 and CDR2 from the germline V gene are LGHDT and YNNKEL (reference sequence). CDR3 sequence reads: CASSQDGTSRVTDTQYF. Here the CDR3 DNA reads TGTGCCAGCAGCCAAGATGGAACTAGCAGGGTCACAGATACGCAGTATTTT.

The chain recombines TRBV7-2 with TRBJ2-2, with 7 bases lining up with TRBD1. The CDR3 has 16 residues. Germline trimming cut 3 bases from V and 2 bases from J; bases unmatched to any gene: 6. In germline, CDR1 is SGHTA, CDR2 FQGNSA. CDR3 region: CASSFRGQLNTGELFF. The CDR3 nucleotides read TGTGCCAGCAGCTTCCGGGGACAGCTCAACACCGGGGAGCTGTTTTTT.

This clonotype was detected a few times. The chain recombines TRBV10-2 with TRBJ2-5, with D unclear. The CDR3 sequence is 13 residues long. Deletions cut 10 bases from V and 5 bases from J, with 17 bases between. Germline V gives CDR1 WSHSY, CDR2 SAAADI. The DNA for the CDR3 is TGCGCCACCTCGAGAGGCCACCGGGAGACCCAGTACTTC. This codes for CATSRGHRETQYF.

The DNA for the CDR3 is TGTGCCAGCAGCCCCTACGAAGGAGAAGCTTTCTTT. Residues: CASSPYEGEAFF. V is TRBV7-6 and J is TRBJ1-1, with D hard to call. The CDR3 has 12 amino acids. Germline V gives CDR1 SGHVS, CDR2 FNYEAQ. V was shortened by 5 bases and J by 8 bases, with 12 bases between the two germline ends.

This clonotype appeared a few times. This chain uses TRBV13 with TRBJ2-5; TRBD2 aligns across 16 bases. The CDR3 contains 17 residues. V lost 5 bases and J lost 5; bases outside the gene matches: 8. The germline V gene has CDR1 PRHDT and CDR2 FYEKMQ (reference sequence). Written as DNA, the CDR3 is TGTGCCAGCAGCCCCGAAGGGACTAGCGGGGGGGCTGAGACCCAGTACTTC. As protein: CASSPEGTSGGAETQYF.

The chain has TRBV4-2 and TRBJ1-5; the match to TRBD1 covers 7 bases. Germline CDR1 and CDR2: LGHNA and YNFKEQ. V gave up 4 bases and J gave up 2 bases; unmatched junction bases: 2. The CDR3 covers 14 residues. The CDR3 sequence: CASSPGGGNQPQHF. The CDR3 nucleotides are TGTGCCAGCAGCCCAGGGGGAGGCAATCAGCCCCAGCATTTT.

The chain's CDR3 is CASSLGRVIGNQPQHF. The CDR3 nucleotides are TGTGCCAGCAGTTTAGGGCGGGTCATTGGCAATCAGCCCCAGCATTTT. The V gene is TRBV12-3 or TRBV12-4, the J gene TRBJ1-5, with unresolved D. The CDR3 totals 16 residues. V gave up 1 base and J gave up 2 bases, with 12 bases separating them.

V and J are TRBV7-6 and TRBJ1-1; D unresolved. The germline CDR1 and CDR2 sequences are SGHVS and FNYEAQ. The V end was cut by 5 bases, the J end by 4 bases, with 17 bases between. CDR3 size: 15 residues. The CDR3 is CASSTRTGRSTEAFF. CDR3 nucleotide sequence: TGTGCCAGCAGCACCCGGACGGGAAGAAGCACTGAAGCTTTCTTT. The complete variable domain, with remaining parts taken from reference TRBV7-6 and TRBJ1-1, reads GAGVSQSPRYKVTKRGQDVALRCDPISGHVSLYWYRQALGQGPEFLTYFNYEAQQDKSGLPNDRFSAERPEGSISTLTIQRTEQRDSAMYRCASSTRTGRSTEAFFGQGTRLTVV.

This clonotype was detected many times. This chain links TRBV11-2 with TRBJ2-3; 7 bases fit TRBD1. Germline-derived CDR1 and CDR2 are SGHAT and FQNNGV. V lost 5 bases, J lost 2 bases, and 13 bases stayed unmatched. The CDR3 totals 17 residues. CDR3 DNA: TGTGCCAGCAGCAAAGCCGGGACAGTAACCTTCACAGATACGCAGTATTTT. It encodes CASSKAGTVTFTDTQYF.

V is TRBV5-5 and J is TRBJ1-6; D may be TRBD1 (5 bases). The CDR3 is 16 amino acids. Germline values: CDR1 SGHKS, CDR2 YYEKEE (reference sequence). Deletions cut 0 bases from V and 8 bases from J, with 15 bases between. Written as DNA, the CDR3 is TGTGCCAGCAGCTTGGAACCCCGACAGAGAGATTCACCCCTCCACTTT. It codes for CASSLEPRQRDSPLHF. The variable domain in full, completed from reference TRBV5-5 and TRBJ1-6, reads DAGVTQSPTHLIKTRGQQVTLRCSPISGHKSVSWYQQVLGQGPQFIFQYYEKEERGRGNFPDRFSARQFPNYSSELNVNALLLGDSALYLCASSLEPRQRDSPLHFGNGTRLTVT.

This clonotype was counted many times. V usage is TRBV9 and J usage is TRBJ2-7, with 8 bases that match TRBD1. There are 17 residues in the CDR3. After removal of 4 bases from V and 4 bases from J, the junction contained 16 bases not matched to a gene. From germline, CDR1 is SGDLS and CDR2 YYNGEE. CDR3 DNA: TGTGCCAGCAGCCACAAACCGACAGGGGCTATCCCTTACGAGCAGTACGTC. The encoded protein is CASSHKPTGAIPYEQYV.

This clonotype turned up a few times. The chain recombines TRBV11-2 with TRBJ2-7; 9 nucleotides line up with TRBD1. Germline CDR1 SGHAT, CDR2 FQNNGV. The CDR3 sequence is 17 residues long. Trimming cost V 1 base and J 2 bases; bases outside gene matches: 9. The CDR3 protein is CASSLGGPGQGPYEQYF. DNA of the CDR3: TGTGCCAGCAGCTTAGGGGGACCGGGACAGGGCCCCTACGAGCAGTACTTC.

V is TRBV5-1 and J is TRBJ1-1; possible D gene TRBD1, 5 bases. The CDR3 has 15 residues. V lost 4 bases to trimming and J lost 1 base, with 14 bases between them. CDR1 and CDR2 from the germline V gene are SGHRS and YFSETQ. CDR3 region: CASSPGDLPNTEAFF. CDR3 nucleotides: TGCGCCAGCAGCCCGGGGGACCTTCCGAACACTGAAGCTTTCTTT.

The chain combines TRBV7-9 with TRBJ1-5, with unresolved D. This CDR3 spans 14 amino acids. Germline V lookup: CDR1 SEHNR, CDR2 FQNEAQ (reference sequence). V was cut by 5 bases and J by 2 bases, with 10 bases left in between. CDR3 amino acids: CASSPHDGNQPQHF. The CDR3 nucleotides are TGTGCCAGCAGCCCCCATGACGGCAATCAGCCCCAGCATTTT.

In its sample, this clonotype was seen many times. A read error may produce the germline difference seen at one junction end. The chain couples TRBV7-7 to TRBJ2-3, with 8 bases fitting TRBD2. There are 15 residues in the CDR3. Germline CDR1 is SSHAT and CDR2 is FNYEAQ (reference sequence). CDR3 residues: CASSYAAGGTDTQYF. The CDR3 nucleotides read TGTGCTAGCAGCTACGCAGCGGGGGGCACAGATACGCAGTATTTT.

V is TRBV7-2 and J is TRBJ1-5, with unresolved D. Germline V gene sequence: CDR1 SGHTA, CDR2 FQGNSA. V lost 3 bases to trimming and J lost 2 bases, with 8 bases between them. The CDR3 contains 14 residues. CDR3 amino acids: CASSFNPGNQPQHF. The CDR3 DNA is TGTGCCAGCAGCTTCAATCCTGGCAATCAGCCCCAGCATTTT.

This chain uses TRBV21-1 with TRBJ2-4. TRBV21-1 is tagged as a pseudogene. The length of the CDR3 is 12 residues. This CDR3 is CASSPKLDIQYF. The CDR3 DNA follows: TGTGCCAGCAGCCCAAAGTTGGACATTCAGTACTTC.

This clonotype was detected a few times. V usage is TRBV12-3 or TRBV12-4 and J usage is TRBJ2-4, with a tentative D call TRBD2 (6 bases). The V and J ends lost 5 bases and 0 bases respectively, with 14 bases between them. The CDR3 sequence is 16 residues long. The CDR3 reads CASSTYGGLAKNIQYF. DNA for the CDR3: TGTGCCAGCAGTACATACGGGGGTCTAGCCAAAAACATTCAGTACTTC.